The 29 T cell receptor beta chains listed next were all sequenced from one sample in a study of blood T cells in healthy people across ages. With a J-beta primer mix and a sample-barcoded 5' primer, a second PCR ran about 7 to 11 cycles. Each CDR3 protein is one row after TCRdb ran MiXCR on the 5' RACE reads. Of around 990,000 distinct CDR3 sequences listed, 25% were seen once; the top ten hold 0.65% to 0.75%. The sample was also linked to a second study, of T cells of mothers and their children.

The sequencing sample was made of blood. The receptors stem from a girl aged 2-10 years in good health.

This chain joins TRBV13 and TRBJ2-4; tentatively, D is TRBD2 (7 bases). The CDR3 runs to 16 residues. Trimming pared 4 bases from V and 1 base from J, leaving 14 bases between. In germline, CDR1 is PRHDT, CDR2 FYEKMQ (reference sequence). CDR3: CASSSSGGSAKNIQYF. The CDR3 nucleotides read TGTGCCAGCAGCTCGTCGGGGGGCAGTGCCAAAAACATTCAGTACTTC.

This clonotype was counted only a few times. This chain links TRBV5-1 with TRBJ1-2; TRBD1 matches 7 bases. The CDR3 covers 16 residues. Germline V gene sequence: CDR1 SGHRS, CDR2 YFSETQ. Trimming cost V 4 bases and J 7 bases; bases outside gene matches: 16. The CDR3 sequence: CASSLSTGNDPFGYTF. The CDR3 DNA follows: TGCGCCAGCAGCCTGTCGACAGGGAATGACCCTTTTGGCTACACCTTC.

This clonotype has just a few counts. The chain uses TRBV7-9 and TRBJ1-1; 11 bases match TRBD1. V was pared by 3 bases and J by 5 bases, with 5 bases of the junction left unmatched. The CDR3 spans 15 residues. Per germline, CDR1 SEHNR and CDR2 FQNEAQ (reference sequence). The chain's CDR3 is CASSFGQGAKTEAFF. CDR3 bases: TGTGCCAGCAGCTTTGGACAGGGGGCGAAAACTGAAGCTTTCTTT.

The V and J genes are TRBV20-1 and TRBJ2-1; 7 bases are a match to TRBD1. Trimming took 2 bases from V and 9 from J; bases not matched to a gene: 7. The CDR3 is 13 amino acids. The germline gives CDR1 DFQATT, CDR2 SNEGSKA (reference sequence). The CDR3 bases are TGCAGTGCTAGATGGCAGGGGGTAACTGAGCAGTTCTTC. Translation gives CSARWQGVTEQFF.

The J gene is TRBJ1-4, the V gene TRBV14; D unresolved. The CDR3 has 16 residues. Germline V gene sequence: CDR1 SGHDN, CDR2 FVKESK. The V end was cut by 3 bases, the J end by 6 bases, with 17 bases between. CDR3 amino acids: CASSHGTFANYEKLFF. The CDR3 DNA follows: TGTGCCAGCAGCCATGGCACCTTCGCCAACTATGAAAAACTGTTTTTT.

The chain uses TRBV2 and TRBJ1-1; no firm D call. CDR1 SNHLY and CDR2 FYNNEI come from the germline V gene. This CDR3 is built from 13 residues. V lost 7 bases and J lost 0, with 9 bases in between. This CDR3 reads CASIPQMNTEAFF. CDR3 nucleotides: TGTGCCAGCATTCCCCAGATGAACACTGAAGCTTTCTTT. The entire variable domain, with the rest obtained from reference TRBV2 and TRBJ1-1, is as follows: EPEVTQTPSHQVTQMGQEVILRCVPISNHLYFYWYRQILGQKVEFLVSFYNNEISEKSEIFDDQFSVERPDGSNFTLKIRSTKLEDSAMYFCASIPQMNTEAFFGQGTRLTVV.

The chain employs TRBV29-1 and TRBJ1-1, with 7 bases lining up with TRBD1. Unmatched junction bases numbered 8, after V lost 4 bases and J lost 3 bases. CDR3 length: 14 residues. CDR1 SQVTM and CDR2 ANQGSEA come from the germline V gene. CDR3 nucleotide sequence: TGCAGCGTTGTCGGGGAGCAGGGGGACACTGAAGCTTTCTTT. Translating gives CSVVGEQGDTEAFF.

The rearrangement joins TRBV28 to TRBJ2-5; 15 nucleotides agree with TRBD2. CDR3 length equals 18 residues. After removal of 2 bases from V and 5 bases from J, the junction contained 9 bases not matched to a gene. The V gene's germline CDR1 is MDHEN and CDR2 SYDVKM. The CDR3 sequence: CASSLPGLAGGMGETQYF. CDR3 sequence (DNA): TGTGCCAGCAGTTTACCGGGACTAGCGGGAGGTATGGGGGAGACCCAGTACTTC.

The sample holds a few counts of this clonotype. CDR3 amino acids: CASSSNVGTSTQETQYF. The CDR3 nucleotides read TGTGCCAGCAGCTCGAATGTAGGGACCTCTACTCAAGAGACCCAGTACTTC. The chain uses TRBV7-9 and TRBJ2-5; the D call may be TRBD1 or TRBD2 (5 bases each). Looked up from germline, CDR1 is SEHNR and CDR2 is FQNEAQ (reference sequence). There are 17 residues in the CDR3. Trimming stripped 4 bases from V and 2 bases from J, with 20 bases between.

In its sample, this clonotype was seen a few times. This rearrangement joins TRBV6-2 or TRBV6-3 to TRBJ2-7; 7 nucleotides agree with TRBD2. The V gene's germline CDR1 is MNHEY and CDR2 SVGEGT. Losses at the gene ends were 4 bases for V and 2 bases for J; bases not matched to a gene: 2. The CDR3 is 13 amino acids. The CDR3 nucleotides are TGTGCCAGCAGTTGGGGGACTACCTACGAGCAGTACTTC. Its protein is CASSWGTTYEQYF.

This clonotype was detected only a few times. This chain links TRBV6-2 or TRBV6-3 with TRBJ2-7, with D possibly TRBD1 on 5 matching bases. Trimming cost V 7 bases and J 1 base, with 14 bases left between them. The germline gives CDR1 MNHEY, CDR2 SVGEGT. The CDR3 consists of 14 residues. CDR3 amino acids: CASNRGAPSYEQYF. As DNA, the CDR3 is TGTGCCAGCAATAGGGGCGCGCCATCCTACGAGCAGTACTTC.

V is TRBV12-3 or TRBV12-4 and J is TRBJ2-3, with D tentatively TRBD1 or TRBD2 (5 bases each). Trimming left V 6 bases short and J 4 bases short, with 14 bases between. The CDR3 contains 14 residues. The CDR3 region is CASRDSGPPDTQYF. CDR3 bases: TGTGCCAGCAGGGACTCGGGACCCCCAGATACGCAGTATTTT.

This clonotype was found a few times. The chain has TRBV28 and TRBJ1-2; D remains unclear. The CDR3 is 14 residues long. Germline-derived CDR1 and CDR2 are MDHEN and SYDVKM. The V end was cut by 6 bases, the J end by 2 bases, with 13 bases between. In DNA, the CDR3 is TGTGCCAGCAGCCCGTTAAGGCTCAACTATGGCTACACCTTC. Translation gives CASSPLRLNYGYTF.

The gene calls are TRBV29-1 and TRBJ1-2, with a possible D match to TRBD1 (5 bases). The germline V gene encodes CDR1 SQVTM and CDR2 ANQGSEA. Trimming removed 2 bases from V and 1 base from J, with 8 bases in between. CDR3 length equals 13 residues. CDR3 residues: CSVEPDSNYGYTF. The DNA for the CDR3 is TGCAGCGTTGAACCAGACAGTAACTATGGCTACACCTTC.

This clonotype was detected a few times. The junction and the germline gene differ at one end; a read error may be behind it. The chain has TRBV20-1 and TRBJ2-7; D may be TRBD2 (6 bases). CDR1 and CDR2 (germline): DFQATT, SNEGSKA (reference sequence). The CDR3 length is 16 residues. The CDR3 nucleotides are TGCAGTGCTAGCCCCCCCGCTAGCGTAGTCTCCTGCGAGCAGTACTTC. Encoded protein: CSASPPASVVSCEQYF.

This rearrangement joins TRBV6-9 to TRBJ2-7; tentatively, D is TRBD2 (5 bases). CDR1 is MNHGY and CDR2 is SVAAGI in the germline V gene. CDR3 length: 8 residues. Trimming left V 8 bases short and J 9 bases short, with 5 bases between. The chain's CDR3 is CASGRQYF. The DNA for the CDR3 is TGTGCCAGCGGGAGGCAGTACTTC.

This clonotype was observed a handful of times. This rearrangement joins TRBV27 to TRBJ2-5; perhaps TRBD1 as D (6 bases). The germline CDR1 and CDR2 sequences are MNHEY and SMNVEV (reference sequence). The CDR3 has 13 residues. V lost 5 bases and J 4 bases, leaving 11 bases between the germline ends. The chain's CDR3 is CASSPWGPETQYF. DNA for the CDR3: TGTGCCAGCAGTCCGTGGGGGCCAGAGACCCAGTACTTC.

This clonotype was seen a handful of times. The CDR3 coding sequence is TGCGCCAGCAGCTCCGATTATAGCGGGAGCCTACAGGTGAAATACGAGTTCTTC. It codes for CASSSDYSGSLQVKYEFF. The rearrangement joins TRBV5-1 to TRBJ2-1; 9 nucleotides agree with TRBD2. Germline CDR1 and CDR2: SGHRS and YFSETQ. CDR3 length equals 18 residues. The trim removed 3 bases at V and 14 bases at J, leaving 24 bases unmatched.

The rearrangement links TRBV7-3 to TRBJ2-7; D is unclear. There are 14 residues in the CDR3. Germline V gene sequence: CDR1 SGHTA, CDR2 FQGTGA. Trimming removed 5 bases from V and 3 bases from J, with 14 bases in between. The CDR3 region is CASSPNAAFYEQYF. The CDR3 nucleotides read TGTGCCAGCAGCCCTAACGCTGCGTTCTACGAGCAGTACTTC.

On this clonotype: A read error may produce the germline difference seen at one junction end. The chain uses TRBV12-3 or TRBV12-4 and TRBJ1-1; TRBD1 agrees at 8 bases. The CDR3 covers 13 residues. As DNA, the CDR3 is TGTGCCGGCAGCTTAACAGGGGGGACTGAAGCTTTCTTT. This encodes CAGSLTGGTEAFF.

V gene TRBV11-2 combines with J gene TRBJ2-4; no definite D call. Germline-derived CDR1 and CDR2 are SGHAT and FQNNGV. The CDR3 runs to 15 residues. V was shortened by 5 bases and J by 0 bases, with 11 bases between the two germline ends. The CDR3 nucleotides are TGTGCCAGCAGCCCAACTCCTTTAGCCAAAAACATTCAGTACTTC. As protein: CASSPTPLAKNIQYF.

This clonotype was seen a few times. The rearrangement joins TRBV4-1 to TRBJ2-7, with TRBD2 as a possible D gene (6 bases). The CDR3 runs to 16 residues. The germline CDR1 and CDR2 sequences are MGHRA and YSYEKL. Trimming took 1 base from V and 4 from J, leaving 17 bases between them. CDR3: CASSQVEGRLMYEQYF. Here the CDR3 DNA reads TGCGCCAGCAGCCAAGTGGAGGGACGGCTGATGTACGAGCAGTACTTC.

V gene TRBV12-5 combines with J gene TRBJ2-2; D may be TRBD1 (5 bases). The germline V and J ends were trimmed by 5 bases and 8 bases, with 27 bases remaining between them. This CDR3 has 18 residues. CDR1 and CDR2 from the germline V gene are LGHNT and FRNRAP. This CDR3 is CASGLHLRQGKLPGELFF. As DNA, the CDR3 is TGTGCTAGTGGTCTGCACCTACGGCAGGGAAAGTTGCCGGGGGAGCTGTTTTTT.

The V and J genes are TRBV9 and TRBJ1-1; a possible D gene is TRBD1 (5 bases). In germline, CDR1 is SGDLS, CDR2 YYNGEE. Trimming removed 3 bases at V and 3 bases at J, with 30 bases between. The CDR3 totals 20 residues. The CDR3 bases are TGTGCCAGCAGCGAGGGGTCGCGGGGGATTGGGTATGGCTTGGACACTGAAGCTTTCTTT. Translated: CASSEGSRGIGYGLDTEAFF.

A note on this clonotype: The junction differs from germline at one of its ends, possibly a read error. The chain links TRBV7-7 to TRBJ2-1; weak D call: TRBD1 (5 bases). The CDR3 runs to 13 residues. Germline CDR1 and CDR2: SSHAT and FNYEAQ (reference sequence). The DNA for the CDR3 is TGTGCTAGCAGGGTTCCAGTTAGGAATGAGCAGTTCTTC. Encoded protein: CASRVPVRNEQFF.

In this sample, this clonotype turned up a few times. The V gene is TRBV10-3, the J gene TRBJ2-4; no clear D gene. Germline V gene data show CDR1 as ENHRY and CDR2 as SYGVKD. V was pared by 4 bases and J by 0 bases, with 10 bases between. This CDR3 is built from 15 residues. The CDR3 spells CAISVADIAKNIQYF. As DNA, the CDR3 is TGTGCCATCAGTGTTGCAGATATAGCCAAAAACATTCAGTACTTC.

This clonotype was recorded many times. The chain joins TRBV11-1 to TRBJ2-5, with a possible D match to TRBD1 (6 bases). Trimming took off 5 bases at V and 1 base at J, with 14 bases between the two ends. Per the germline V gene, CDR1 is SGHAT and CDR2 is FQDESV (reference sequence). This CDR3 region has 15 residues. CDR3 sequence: CASSTKPDSQETQYF. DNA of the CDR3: TGTGCCAGCAGCACCAAACCGGACAGCCAAGAGACCCAGTACTTC.

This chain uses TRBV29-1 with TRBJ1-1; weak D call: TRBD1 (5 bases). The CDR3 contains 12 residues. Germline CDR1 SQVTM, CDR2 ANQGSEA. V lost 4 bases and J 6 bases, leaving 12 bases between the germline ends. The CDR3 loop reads CSVVGGGPEAFF. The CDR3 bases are TGCAGCGTTGTTGGGGGAGGTCCTGAAGCTTTCTTT. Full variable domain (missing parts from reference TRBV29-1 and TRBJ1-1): SAVISQKPSRDICQRGTSLTIQCQVDSQVTMMFWYRQQPGQSLTLIATANQGSEATYESGFVIDKFPISRPNLTFSTLTVSNMSPEDSSIYLCSVVGGGPEAFFGQGTRLTVV.

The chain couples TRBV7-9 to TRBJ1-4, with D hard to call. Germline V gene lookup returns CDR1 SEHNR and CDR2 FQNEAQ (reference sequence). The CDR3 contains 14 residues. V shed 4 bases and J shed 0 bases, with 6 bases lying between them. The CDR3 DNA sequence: TGTGCCAGCAGCTCCGGCTCAACTAATGAAAAACTGTTTTTT. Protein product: CASSSGSTNEKLFF.